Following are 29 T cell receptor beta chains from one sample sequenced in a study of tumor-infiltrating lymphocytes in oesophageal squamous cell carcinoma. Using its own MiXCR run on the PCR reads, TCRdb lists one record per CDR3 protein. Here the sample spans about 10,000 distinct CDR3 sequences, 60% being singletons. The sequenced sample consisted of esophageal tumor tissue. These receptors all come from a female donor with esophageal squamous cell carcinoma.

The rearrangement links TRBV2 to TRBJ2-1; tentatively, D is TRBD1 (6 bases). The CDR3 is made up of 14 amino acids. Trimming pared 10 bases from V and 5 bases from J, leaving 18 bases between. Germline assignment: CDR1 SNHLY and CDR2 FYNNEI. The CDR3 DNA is TGTGCCAACCATCTCCTGCAGGGGCACAATGAGCAGTTCTTC. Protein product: CANHLLQGHNEQFF.

The CDR3 protein is CASSLDLMDRSSYEQYF. In nucleotides, the CDR3 is TGTGCCAGCAGTCTGGACTTAATGGACAGGTCTTCTTACGAGCAGTACTTC. The gene calls are TRBV6-8 and TRBJ2-1; TRBD1 agrees at 7 bases. TRBJ2-7 matches the DNA end more closely, so the J call is doubtful. CDR3 size: 17 residues. Germline loops: CDR1 MNHGY, CDR2 SAAAGT.

This CDR3 reads CASSLGARGSETQYF. The CDR3 nucleotides are TGTGCCAGCAGCTTAGGTGCCAGGGGGTCAGAGACCCAGTACTTC. The chain links TRBV7-2 to TRBJ2-5; 7 bases align to TRBD1. Per germline, CDR1 SGHTA and CDR2 FQGNSA. The CDR3 contains 15 residues. J was trimmed by 4 bases and V by 1 base; bases with no gene match: 6.

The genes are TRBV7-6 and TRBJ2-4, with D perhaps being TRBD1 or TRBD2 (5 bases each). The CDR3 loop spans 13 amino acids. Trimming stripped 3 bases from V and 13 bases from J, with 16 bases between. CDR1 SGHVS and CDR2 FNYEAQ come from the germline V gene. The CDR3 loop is CASSFSGAGEQYF. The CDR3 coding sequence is TGTGCCAGCAGCTTCTCCGGGGCGGGTGAGCAGTACTTC.

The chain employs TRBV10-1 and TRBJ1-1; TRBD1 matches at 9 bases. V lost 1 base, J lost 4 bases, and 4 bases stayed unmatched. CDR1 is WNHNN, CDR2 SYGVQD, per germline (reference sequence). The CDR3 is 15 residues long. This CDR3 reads CASSELGQGVTEAFF. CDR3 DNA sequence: TGCGCCAGCAGTGAGTTGGGACAGGGTGTCACTGAAGCTTTCTTT.

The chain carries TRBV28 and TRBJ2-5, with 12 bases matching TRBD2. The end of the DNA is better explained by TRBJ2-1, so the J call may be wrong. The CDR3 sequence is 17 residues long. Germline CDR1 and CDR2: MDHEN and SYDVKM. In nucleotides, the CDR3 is TGTGCCAGCACCGACGGACTAGCGGGATGGTCCTACAATGAGCAGTTCTTC. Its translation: CASTDGLAGWSYNEQFF.

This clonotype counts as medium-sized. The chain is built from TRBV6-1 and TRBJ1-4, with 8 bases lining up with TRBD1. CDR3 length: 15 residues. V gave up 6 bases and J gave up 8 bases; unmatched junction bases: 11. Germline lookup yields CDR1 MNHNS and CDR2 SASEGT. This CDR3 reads CASRPPGTGGEKLFF. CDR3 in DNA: TGTGCCAGCAGACCTCCCGGGACAGGAGGCGAAAAACTGTTTTTT.

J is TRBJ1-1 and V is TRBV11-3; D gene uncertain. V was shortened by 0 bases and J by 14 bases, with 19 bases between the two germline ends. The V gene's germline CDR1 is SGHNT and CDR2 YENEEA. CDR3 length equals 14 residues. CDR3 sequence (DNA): TGTGCCAGCAGCTTAGACAGAACCTACAATGAGCAGTTCTTT. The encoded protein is CASSLDRTYNEQFF.

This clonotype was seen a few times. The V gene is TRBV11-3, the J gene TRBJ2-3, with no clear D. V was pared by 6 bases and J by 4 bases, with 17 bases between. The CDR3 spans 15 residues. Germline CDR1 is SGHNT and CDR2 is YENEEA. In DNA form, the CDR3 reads TGTGCCAGCAGTCAGGACCCCTCAGGCCCAGATACGCAGTATTTT. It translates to CASSQDPSGPDTQYF.

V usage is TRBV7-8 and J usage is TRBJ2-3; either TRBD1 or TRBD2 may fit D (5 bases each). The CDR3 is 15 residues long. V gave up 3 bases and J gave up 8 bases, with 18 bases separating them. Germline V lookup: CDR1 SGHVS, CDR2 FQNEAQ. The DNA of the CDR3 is TGTGCCAGCAGCTTGGGGGAAGGGATCGGGTTTACGCAGTATTTT. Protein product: CASSLGEGIGFTQYF.

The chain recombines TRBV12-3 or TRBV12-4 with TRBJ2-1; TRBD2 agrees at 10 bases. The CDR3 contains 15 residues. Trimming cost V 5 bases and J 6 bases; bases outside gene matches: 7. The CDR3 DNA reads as TGTGCCAGCAGTACTACTAGCGGGATATTCAATGAGCAGTTCTTC. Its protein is CASSTTSGIFNEQFF.

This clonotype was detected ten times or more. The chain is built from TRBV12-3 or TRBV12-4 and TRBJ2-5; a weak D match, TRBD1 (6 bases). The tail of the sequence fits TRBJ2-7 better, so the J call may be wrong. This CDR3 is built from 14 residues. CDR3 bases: TGTGCCAGCAGTTTAGGGGGGCCGAGGGGCGAGCAGTACTTC. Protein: CASSLGGPRGEQYF.

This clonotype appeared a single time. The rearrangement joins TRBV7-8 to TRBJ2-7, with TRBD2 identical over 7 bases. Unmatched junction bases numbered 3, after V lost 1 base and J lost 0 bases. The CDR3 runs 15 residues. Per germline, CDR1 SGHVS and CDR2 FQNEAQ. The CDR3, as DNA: TGTGCCAGCAGCTTAGTAGCGGGCACCTCCTACGAGCAGTACTTC. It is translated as CASSLVAGTSYEQYF.

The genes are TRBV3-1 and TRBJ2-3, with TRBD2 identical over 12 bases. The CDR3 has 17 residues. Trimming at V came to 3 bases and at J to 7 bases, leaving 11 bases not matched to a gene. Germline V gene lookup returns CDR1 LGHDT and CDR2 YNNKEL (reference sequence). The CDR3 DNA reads TGTGCCAGCAGCCACCATAGACTAGCGGGGGAGAGATATACGCAGTATTTT. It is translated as CASSHHRLAGERYTQYF.

The CDR3 DNA sequence: TGTGCCAGCAGCTTCACCCGGCAACAGCCCCAGCATTTT. This sequence encodes CASSFTRQQPQHF. J is TRBJ1-5 and V is TRBV7-2; D gene uncertain. CDR3 size: 13 residues. The germline V gene encodes CDR1 SGHTA and CDR2 FQGNSA. Trimming left V 3 bases short and J 7 bases short, with 10 bases between. The variable domain in full, completed from reference TRBV7-2 and TRBJ1-5, reads GAGVSQSPSNKVTEKGKDVELRCDPISGHTALYWYRQSLGQGLEFLIYFQGNSAPDKSGLPSDRFSAERTGGSVSTLTIQRTQQEDSAVYLCASSFTRQQPQHFGDGTRLSIL.

The CDR3 loop reads CASSPLTGWNTEAFF. The CDR3 DNA reads as TGTGCCAGCAGCCCTCTGACAGGGTGGAACACTGAAGCTTTCTTT. The chain links TRBV7-8 to TRBJ1-1, with TRBD1 matching 7 bases. Germline CDR1 and CDR2: SGHVS and FQNEAQ. Trimming removed 5 bases from V and 1 base from J; junction bases left unmatched: 7. CDR3 length: 15 residues. The full variable domain, in which reference TRBV7-8 and TRBJ1-1 provide the parts outside the CDR3, is GAGVSQSPRYKVAKRGQDVALRCDPISGHVSLFWYQQALGQGPEFLTYFQNEAQLDKSGLPSDRFFAERPEGSVSTLKIQRTQQEDSAVYLCASSPLTGWNTEAFFGQGTRLTVV.

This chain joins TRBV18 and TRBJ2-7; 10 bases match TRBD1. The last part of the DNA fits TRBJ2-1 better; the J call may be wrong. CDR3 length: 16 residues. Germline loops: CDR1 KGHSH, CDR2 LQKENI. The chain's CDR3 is CASSPGRDRGSDEQFF. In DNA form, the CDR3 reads TGTGCCAGCTCACCGGGCCGGGACAGGGGATCCGATGAGCAGTTCTTC.

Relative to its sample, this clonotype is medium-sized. CDR3 amino acids: CASSGEKETQYF. CDR3 nucleotides: TGTGCCAGCAGTGGGGAAAAAGAGACCCAGTACTTC. The V call is TRBV2, the J call TRBJ2-5; D ambiguous. There are 12 residues in the CDR3. CDR1 SNHLY and CDR2 FYNNEI come from the germline V gene. V gave up 4 bases and J gave up 3 bases, with 6 bases separating them. Full variable domain (outside the CDR3, taken from reference TRBV2 and TRBJ2-5): EPEVTQTPSHQVTQMGQEVILRCVPISNHLYFYWYRQILGQKVEFLVSFYNNEISEKSEIFDDQFSVERPDGSNFTLKIRSTKLEDSAMYFCASSGEKETQYFGPGTRLLVL.

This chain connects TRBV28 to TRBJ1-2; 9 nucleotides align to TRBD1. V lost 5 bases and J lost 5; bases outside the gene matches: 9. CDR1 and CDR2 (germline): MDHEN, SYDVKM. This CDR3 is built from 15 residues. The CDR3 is CASSETGTGRYGYTF. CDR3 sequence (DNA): TGTGCCAGCAGTGAAACCGGGACAGGGAGATATGGCTACACCTTC.

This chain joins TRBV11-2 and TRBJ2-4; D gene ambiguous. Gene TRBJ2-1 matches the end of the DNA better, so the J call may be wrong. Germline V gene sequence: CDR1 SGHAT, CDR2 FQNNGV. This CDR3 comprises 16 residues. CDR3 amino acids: CASSLVRQPAYNEQFF. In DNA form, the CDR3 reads TGTGCCAGCAGCTTAGTAAGGCAGCCCGCGTACAATGAGCAGTTCTTC.

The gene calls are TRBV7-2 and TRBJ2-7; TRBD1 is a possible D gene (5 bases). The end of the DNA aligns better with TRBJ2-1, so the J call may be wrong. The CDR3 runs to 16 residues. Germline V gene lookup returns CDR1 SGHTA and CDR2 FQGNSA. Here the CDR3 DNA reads TGTGCCAGCAGCCCTCAACAGGTTCTACACTACAATGAGCAGTTCTTC. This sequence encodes CASSPQQVLHYNEQFF.

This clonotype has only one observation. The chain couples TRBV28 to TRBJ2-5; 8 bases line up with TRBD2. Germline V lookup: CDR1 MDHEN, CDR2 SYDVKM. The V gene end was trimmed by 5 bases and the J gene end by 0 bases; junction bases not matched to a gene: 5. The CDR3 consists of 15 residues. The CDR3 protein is CASSSGSGYQETQYF. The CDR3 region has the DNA TGTGCCAGCAGTAGCGGGAGCGGGTACCAAGAGACCCAGTACTTC.

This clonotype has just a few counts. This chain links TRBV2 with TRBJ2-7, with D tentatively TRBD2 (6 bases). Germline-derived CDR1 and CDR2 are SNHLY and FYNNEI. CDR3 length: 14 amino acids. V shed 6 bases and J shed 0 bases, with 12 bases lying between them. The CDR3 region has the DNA TGTGCCAGCAGACCCGGGACTCACTCCTACGAGCAGTACTTC. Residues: CASRPGTHSYEQYF. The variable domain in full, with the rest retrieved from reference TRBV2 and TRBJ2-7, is EPEVTQTPSHQVTQMGQEVILRCVPISNHLYFYWYRQILGQKVEFLVSFYNNEISEKSEIFDDQFSVERPDGSNFTLKIRSTKLEDSAMYFCASRPGTHSYEQYFGPGTRLTVT.

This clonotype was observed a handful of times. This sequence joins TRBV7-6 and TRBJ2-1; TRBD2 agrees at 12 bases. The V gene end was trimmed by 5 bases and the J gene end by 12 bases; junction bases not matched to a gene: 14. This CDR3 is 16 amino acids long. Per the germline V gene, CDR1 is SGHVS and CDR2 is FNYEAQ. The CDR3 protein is CASSSPSGRGVVGQFF. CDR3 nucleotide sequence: TGTGCCAGCAGCAGTCCTAGCGGGAGGGGAGTAGTAGGGCAGTTCTTC.

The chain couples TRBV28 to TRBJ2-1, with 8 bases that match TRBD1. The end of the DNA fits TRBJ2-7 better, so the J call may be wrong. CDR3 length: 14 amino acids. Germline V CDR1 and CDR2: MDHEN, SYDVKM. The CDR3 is CASSVTGAPYEQYF. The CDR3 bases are TGTGCCAGCAGTGTGACAGGGGCCCCCTACGAGCAGTACTTC.

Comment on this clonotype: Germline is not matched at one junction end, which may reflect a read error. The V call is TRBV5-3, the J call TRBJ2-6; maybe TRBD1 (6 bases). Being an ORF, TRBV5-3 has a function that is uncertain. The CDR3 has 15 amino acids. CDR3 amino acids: CASSLQGSGANVLTF. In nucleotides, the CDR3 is TGTGCCAGCAGCTTACAGGGTTCCGGGGCCAACGTCCTGACTTTC.

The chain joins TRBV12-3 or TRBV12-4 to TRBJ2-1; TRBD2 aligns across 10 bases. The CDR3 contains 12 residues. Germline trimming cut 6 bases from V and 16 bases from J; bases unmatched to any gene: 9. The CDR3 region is CASSASGSAEFF. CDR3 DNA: TGTGCCAGCAGCGCTAGCGGGAGCGCCGAATTCTTC.

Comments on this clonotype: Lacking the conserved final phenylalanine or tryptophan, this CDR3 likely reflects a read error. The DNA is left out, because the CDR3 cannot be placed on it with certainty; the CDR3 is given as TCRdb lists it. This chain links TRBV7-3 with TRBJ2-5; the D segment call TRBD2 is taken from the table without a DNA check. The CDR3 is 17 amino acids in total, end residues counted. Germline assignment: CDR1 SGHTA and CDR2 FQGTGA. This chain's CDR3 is CASSLQGTSNSPLHFGN.

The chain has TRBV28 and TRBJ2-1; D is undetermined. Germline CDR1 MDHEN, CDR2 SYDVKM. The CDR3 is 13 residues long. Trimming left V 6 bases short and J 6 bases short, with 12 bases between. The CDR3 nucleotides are TGTGCCAGCAGCTCGAGCAATCCCAATGAGCAGTTCTTC. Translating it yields CASSSSNPNEQFF.